This T cell receptor (beta chain) was sequenced for a study of blood T cell repertoires in COVID-19. Ages ranged from roughly 18 to 100 years, with residence in 20 to 30 US areas. Clinical history as reported by participants underpinned cohort assignment. Per the authors' pipeline: Amplifying reference gene primers gave estimates of nucleated cell counts. TCRdb's table, derived via immunoSEQ multiplex PCR, lists solely in-frame clones and lacks some. V and J calls and clone size follow that table, whereas D and trimming were derived from the DNA. Among more than 250,000 clones listed, 88% were seen once. This clonotype was obtained from a woman aged 40-49 years with acute COVID-19. Sequenced: PBMCs or T cells enriched from blood (not recorded which).

CDR3 DNA: TGTGCCAGCAGCGTATGGGAGTCGAATACGCAGTATTTT. Encoded protein: CASSVWESNTQYF. The chain links TRBV9 to TRBJ2-3; D may be TRBD2 (5 bases). The V and J ends lost 1 base and 7 bases respectively, with 10 bases between them. Germline V CDR1 and CDR2: SGDLS, YYNGEE. The CDR3 runs 13 residues. Based on the CDR3 plus reference TRBV9 and TRBJ2-3, the full variable domain is DSGVTQTPKHLITATGQRVTLRCSPRSGDLSVYWYQQSLDQGLQFLIQYYNGEERAKGNILERFSAQQFPDLHSELNLSSLELGDSALYFCASSVWESNTQYFGPGTRLTVL.